This entry is about one T cell receptor (beta chain). The antigen is undetermined. Investigators profiled TCR beta VDJ and CDR3 from genomic DNA template. In TCRdb, the reads were re-called with MiXCR into one record per CDR3 protein. The table lists 120,000 or so distinct CDR3 sequences, 30% to 45% of them singletons, with about 2.6% in the top ten. The data are from a study of CD8+CD57+ T cells in acquired aplastic anemia. Study-level background: Across the sorted CD4+ and CD8+ cells, DNA amounts averaged roughly 3 ug.

Patients chosen for sequencing had shown CD8+CD57+ cell expansion by flow cytometry. As a group, the patients uniformly had severe acquired aplastic anemia. Deletions cut 3 bases from V and 9 bases from J, with 12 bases between. Germline V lookup: CDR1 LNHDA, CDR2 SQIVND (reference sequence). This CDR3 has 14 residues. Study observations and caveats: In CD8+ cells, Simpson's diversity showed no significant difference between patients and controls. Both patients and controls carried the same twenty-nine CD8+ CDR3 sequences.

This TCR was recovered from a human donor with aplastic anemia. The gene calls are TRBV19 and TRBJ1-6; TRBD1 is a possible D gene (6 bases). Sequencing was carried out using sorted CD4+, CD8+, or CD8+CD57+ T cells (not recorded which) from PBMCs. The CDR3 sequence: CASSIGQGISPLHF. CDR3 in DNA: TGTGCCAGTAGTATTGGTCAGGGGATTTCACCCCTCCACTTT. The complete variable domain, with remaining parts taken from reference TRBV19 and TRBJ1-6, reads DGGITQSPKYLFRKEGQNVTLSCEQNLNHDAMYWYRQDPGQGLRLIYYSQIVNDFQKGDIAEGYSVSREKKESFPLTVTSAQKNPTAFYLCASSIGQGISPLHFGNGTRLTVT.